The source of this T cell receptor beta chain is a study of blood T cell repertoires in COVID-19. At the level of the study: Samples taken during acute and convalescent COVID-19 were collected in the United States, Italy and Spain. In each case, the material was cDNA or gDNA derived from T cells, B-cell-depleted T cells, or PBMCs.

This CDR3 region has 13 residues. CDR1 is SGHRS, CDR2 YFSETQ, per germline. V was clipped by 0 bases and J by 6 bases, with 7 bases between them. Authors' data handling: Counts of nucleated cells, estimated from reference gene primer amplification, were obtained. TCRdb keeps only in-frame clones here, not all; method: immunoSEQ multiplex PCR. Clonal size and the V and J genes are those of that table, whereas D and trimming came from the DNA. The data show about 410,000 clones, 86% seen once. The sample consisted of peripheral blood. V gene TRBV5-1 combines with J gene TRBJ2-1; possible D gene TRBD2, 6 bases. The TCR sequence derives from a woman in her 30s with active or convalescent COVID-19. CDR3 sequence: CASSLVGGNEQFF. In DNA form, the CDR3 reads TGCGCCAGCAGCTTGGTGGGGGGCAATGAGCAGTTCTTC. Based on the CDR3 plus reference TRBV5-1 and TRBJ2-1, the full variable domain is KAGVTQTPRYLIKTRGQQVTLSCSPISGHRSVSWYQQTPGQGLQFLFEYFSETQRNKGNFPGRFSGRQFSNSRSEMNVSTLELGDSALYLCASSLVGGNEQFFGPGTRLTVL.